This T cell receptor (beta chain) was sequenced during a study of blood T cell repertoires in COVID-19. V lost 3 bases, J lost 2 bases, and 8 bases lay in between. CDR1 is KGHSH and CDR2 is LQKENI in the germline V gene. CDR3 size: 14 residues. Clones were read by immunoSEQ multiplex PCR, and TCRdb kept only the in-frame ones, dropping some. Of a few hundred thousand clones in the sample, 86% are singletons; the top ten hold under 2%. The sequencing input was peripheral blood. The chain combines TRBV18 with TRBJ2-1, with D tentatively TRBD2 (6 bases). The clonotype was recovered from a woman aged 45-65 years with acute or convalescent COVID-19. Here the CDR3 DNA reads TGTGCCAGCTCACCTGCGGGGACCTACAATGAGCAGTTCTTC. Protein product: CASSPAGTYNEQFF.